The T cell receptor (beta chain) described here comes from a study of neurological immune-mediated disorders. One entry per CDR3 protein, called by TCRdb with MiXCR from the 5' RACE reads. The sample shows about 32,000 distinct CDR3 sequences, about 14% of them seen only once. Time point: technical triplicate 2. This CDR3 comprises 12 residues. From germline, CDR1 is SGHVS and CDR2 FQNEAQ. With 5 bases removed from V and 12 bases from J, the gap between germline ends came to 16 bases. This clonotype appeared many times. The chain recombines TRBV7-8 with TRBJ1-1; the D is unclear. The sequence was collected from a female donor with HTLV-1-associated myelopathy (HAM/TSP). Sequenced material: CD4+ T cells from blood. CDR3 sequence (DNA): TGTGCCAGCAGCCTCCAAAGGGATAAGACTTTCTTT. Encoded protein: CASSLQRDKTFF.